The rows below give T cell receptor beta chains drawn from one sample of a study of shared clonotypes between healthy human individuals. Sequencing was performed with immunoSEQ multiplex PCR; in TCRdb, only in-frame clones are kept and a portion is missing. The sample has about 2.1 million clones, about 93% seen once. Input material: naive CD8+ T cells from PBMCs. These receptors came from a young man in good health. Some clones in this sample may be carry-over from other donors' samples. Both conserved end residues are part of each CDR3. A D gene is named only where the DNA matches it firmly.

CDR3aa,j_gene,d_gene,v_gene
CASIIRTGSNQPQHF,TRBJ1-5,TRBD1,TRBV28
CASSSEALGDRALWYGYTF,TRBJ1-2,TRBD1,TRBV7-8
CAISAGTGFYEQYF,TRBJ2-7,TRBD1,TRBV10-3
CASSLVGGPGTEAFF,TRBJ1-1,-,TRBV7-2
CASSLGTVGEGTEAFF,TRBJ1-1,-,TRBV7-9
CASSYARYTEAFF,TRBJ1-1,-,TRBV10-1
CSGTQGGSYNEQFF,TRBJ2-1,-,TRBV29-1
CSVLQGPHEQYF,-,-,TRBV29-1
CASSLNWAGAGNEQYF,TRBJ2-7,-,TRBV27
CASSPPAGQVYEQYF,TRBJ2-7,-,TRBV18
CASSDPRPLHF,TRBJ1-6,-,TRBV2
CASSPFLRDRGSPGELFF,TRBJ2-2,TRBD1,TRBV11-2
CSVRGGTEAFF,TRBJ1-1,-,TRBV29-1
CASSEPENTEAFF,TRBJ1-1,-,TRBV2
CASSVSSSYNEQFF,TRBJ2-1,-,TRBV9
CSVPGHTAFF,TRBJ1-1,-,TRBV29-1
CASSLSYRGAVEQFF,TRBJ2-1,TRBD1,TRBV7-2
CASSLGGTLYYNEQFF,TRBJ2-1,-,TRBV5-6
CASSLGEAAYEQYF,TRBJ2-7,-,TRBV28
CSVEDRGRENTEAFF,TRBJ1-1,-,TRBV29-1
CASSIPPIDRVLYNEQFF,TRBJ2-1,TRBD1,TRBV19
CASSSHRFRQGEENEQFF,TRBJ2-1,TRBD1,TRBV19
CASSRSGGGLSSYNEQFF,TRBJ2-1,-,TRBV9
CASSGASTNEQFF,TRBJ2-1,-,TRBV2
CASSRLAEGDTQYF,TRBJ2-3,TRBD2,TRBV6-1
CASSVGQVPGELFF,TRBJ2-2,TRBD1,TRBV9
CASSQGTLGSYEQYF,TRBJ2-7,-,TRBV4-1
CATSRDLASQRELFF,TRBJ2-2,-,TRBV15
CASRERGRHEQYF,TRBJ2-7,-,TRBV27
CASSLSSDPPNNSPLHF,TRBJ1-6,-,TRBV27
CASRDRAELQETQYF,TRBJ2-5,TRBD1,TRBV4-1
CASSQYQGRENTIYF,TRBJ1-3,-,TRBV16
CASSGFRGPRTDEQFF,TRBJ2-1,TRBD1,TRBV10-2
CASSSEGGAEAFF,TRBJ1-1,-,TRBV7-9
CASSLLALSSYEQYF,TRBJ2-7,-,TRBV27
CASSLETGLYEQYF,TRBJ2-7,-,TRBV11-2
CASSLTGSVYEQYF,TRBJ2-7,-,TRBV27
CASSLGRDSKGYTF,TRBJ1-2,-,TRBV11-2
CASRESYEQYF,TRBJ2-7,-,TRBV28
CAGAEIFLGGELFF,TRBJ2-2,-,TRBV6-6
CASSVGSGTYEQYF,TRBJ2-7,TRBD2,TRBV9
CASSWTSGSMIRNEQFF,TRBJ2-1,TRBD2,TRBV7-9
CASSPPGLGYEQYF,TRBJ2-7,-,TRBV28
CASSEVRLGITDEQYF,TRBJ2-7,-,TRBV6-1
CASVPYEQYF,TRBJ2-7,-,TRBV18
CAISESIGLYGYTF,TRBJ1-2,-,TRBV10-3
CASSLGNLTDASGGYTF,TRBJ1-2,-,TRBV5-1
CASSGTGTSGISTGELFF,TRBJ2-2,TRBD2,TRBV28
CASSDSTPSTDTQYF,TRBJ2-3,-,TRBV6-1
CASETGGGIHEQYF,TRBJ2-7,TRBD2,TRBV28
CASSLKGGSLPTYGYTF,TRBJ1-2,-,TRBV5-6